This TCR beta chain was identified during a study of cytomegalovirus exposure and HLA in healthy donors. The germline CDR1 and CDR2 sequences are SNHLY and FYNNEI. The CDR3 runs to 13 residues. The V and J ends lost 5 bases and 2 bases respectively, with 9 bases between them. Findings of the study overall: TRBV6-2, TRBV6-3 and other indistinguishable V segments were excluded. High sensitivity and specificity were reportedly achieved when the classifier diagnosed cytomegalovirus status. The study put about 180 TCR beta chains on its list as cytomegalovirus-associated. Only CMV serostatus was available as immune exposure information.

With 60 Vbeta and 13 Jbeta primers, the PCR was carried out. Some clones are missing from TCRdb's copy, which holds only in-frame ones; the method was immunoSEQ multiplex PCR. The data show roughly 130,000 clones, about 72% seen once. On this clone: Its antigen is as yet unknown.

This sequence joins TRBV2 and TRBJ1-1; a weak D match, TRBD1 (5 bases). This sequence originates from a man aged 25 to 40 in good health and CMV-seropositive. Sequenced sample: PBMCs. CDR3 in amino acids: CASSLTVNTEAFF. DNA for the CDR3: TGTGCCAGCAGTCTGACAGTCAACACTGAAGCTTTCTTT.